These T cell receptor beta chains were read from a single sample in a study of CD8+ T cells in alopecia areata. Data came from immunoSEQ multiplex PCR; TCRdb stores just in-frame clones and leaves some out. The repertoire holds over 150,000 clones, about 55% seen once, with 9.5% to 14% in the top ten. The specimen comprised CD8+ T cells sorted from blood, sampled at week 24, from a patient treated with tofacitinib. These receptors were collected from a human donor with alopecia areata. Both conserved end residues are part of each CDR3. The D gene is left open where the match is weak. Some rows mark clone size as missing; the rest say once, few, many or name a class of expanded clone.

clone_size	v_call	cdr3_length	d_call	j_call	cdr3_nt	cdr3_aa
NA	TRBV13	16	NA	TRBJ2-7	TGTGCCAGCAGCTTAGGTCCAGGCGAACTCTCCTACGAGCAGTACTTC	CASSLGPGELSYEQYF
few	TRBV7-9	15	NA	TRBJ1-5	TGTGCCAGCAGCTTTACGACGGGAGGCAATCAGCCCCAGCATTTT	CASSFTTGGNQPQHF
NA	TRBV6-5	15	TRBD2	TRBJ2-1	TGTGCCAGCACCCCGGGACTAGCGGGGGGGGGTGAGCAGTTCTTC	CASTPGLAGGGEQFF
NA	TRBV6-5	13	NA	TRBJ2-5	TGTGCCAGCAGTTCCGGGCCTCGGCAGGCCCAGTACTTC	CASSSGPRQAQYF
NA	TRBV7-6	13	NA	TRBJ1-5	TGTGCCAGCAGCCTACGGGCGAGACAGCCCCAGCATTTT	CASSLRARQPQHF
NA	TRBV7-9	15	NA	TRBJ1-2	TGTGCCAGCAGCTTAGCGCAGGGGATAAGGGATGGCTACACCTTC	CASSLAQGIRDGYTF
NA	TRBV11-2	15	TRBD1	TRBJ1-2	TGTGCCAGCAGCCCCTGGGGCAGGGGGCCCTTTGGCTACACCTTC	CASSPWGRGPFGYTF
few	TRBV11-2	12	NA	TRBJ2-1	TGTGCCAGCATAGCCACCACCGATGAGCAGTTCTTC	CASIATTDEQFF
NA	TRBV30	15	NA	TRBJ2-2	TGTGCCTGGGAAGAGGGTTCAGGACCGAGCGGGGAGCTGTTTTTT	CAWEEGSGPSGELFF
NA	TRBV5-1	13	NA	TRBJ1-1	TGCGCCAGCAGCTTGGGGGGGAAAACTGAAGCTTTCTTT	CASSLGGKTEAFF
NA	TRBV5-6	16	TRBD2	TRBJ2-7	TGTGCCAGCAGCTTGTACCGGGACTACGCAGCCTACGAGCAGTACTTC	CASSLYRDYAAYEQYF
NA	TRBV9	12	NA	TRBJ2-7	TGTGCCAGCAGCGTAGGGGACGACGAGCAGTACTTC	CASSVGDDEQYF
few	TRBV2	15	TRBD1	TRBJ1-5	TGTGCCAGCAGCGAGGACAGGGGAATAGGTCAGCCCCAGCATTTT	CASSEDRGIGQPQHF
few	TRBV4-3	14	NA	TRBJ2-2	TGCGCCAGCAGCCAAGATCGGTGGGCCGGGGAGCTGTTTTTT	CASSQDRWAGELFF
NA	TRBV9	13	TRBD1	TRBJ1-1	TGTGCCAGCAGTGTGGACAGGGTCACTGAAGCTTTCTTT	CASSVDRVTEAFF